This is a list of T cell receptor beta chains from one sample in a study of response to subunit inactivated influenza vaccine. TCRdb reprocessed the RT-PCR reads with MiXCR, giving one entry per CDR3 protein. The sample has 590,000 or so distinct CDR3 sequences, 13% to 15% seen once. The source was PBMCs from blood, collected 14 to 15 days before vaccination. These receptors all come from a man in his fifties who received an inactivated influenza vaccine. Both conserved end residues are part of each CDR3. Each record gives: CDR3 protein, CDR3 DNA, V gene, D gene, clone size, J gene. The D gene is left open where the match is weak. Rows may omit the clone size; those that give it use once, few, many or a size class.

cdr3_aa: CSASDRAAYGYTF
cdr3_nt: TGCAGTGCCTCGGACAGGGCGGCTTATGGCTACACCTTC
v_call: TRBV20-1
d_call: TRBD1
clone_size: few
j_call: TRBJ1-2

cdr3_aa: CASSLQTGRETQYF
cdr3_nt: TGCGCCAGCAGCTTACAAACAGGGCGCGAGACCCAGTACTTC
v_call: TRBV5-1
d_call: NA
clone_size: NA
j_call: TRBJ2-5

cdr3_aa: CSASTGRQPQHF
cdr3_nt: TGCAGTGCTTCGACAGGGAGGCAGCCCCAGCATTTT
v_call: TRBV20-1
d_call: TRBD1
clone_size: many
j_call: TRBJ1-5

cdr3_aa: CASSSSASSYNEQFF
cdr3_nt: TGTGCCAGCAGTTCCTCAGCGAGCTCCTACAATGAGCAGTTCTTC
v_call: TRBV27
d_call: NA
clone_size: many
j_call: TRBJ2-1

cdr3_aa: CASRVASGELFF
cdr3_nt: TGTGCCAGCAGGGTAGCCTCCGGGGAGCTGTTTTTT
v_call: TRBV12-3/TRBV12-4
d_call: NA
clone_size: few
j_call: TRBJ2-2

cdr3_aa: CSTGEQFF
cdr3_nt: TGCAGTACCGGTGAGCAGTTCTTC
v_call: TRBV29-1
d_call: NA
clone_size: many
j_call: TRBJ2-1

cdr3_aa: CASSPDEYTEAFF
cdr3_nt: TGCGCCAGCAGTCCCGACGAGTACACTGAAGCTTTCTTT
v_call: TRBV5-1
d_call: NA
clone_size: many
j_call: TRBJ1-1

cdr3_aa: CASSLTGVGGEQFF
cdr3_nt: TGCGCCAGCAGCTTGACAGGGGTCGGGGGGGAGCAGTTCTTC
v_call: TRBV5-1
d_call: NA
clone_size: NA
j_call: TRBJ2-1

cdr3_aa: CASSFGSVQYF
cdr3_nt: TGTGCCAGCAGTTTCGGGTCAGTGCAGTACTTC
v_call: TRBV12-3/TRBV12-4
d_call: NA
clone_size: few
j_call: TRBJ2-5

cdr3_aa: CASSQQGYTGELFF
cdr3_nt: TGTGCCAGCAGCCAACAGGGGTACACCGGGGAGCTGTTTTTT
v_call: TRBV11-3
d_call: TRBD1
clone_size: NA
j_call: TRBJ2-2

cdr3_aa: CAISEWPGKPQYF
cdr3_nt: TGTGCCATCAGTGAGTGGCCAGGGAAGCCCCAGTATTTT
v_call: TRBV10-3
d_call: NA
clone_size: NA
j_call: TRBJ2-3

cdr3_aa: CASTRGGGTDTQYF
cdr3_nt: TGTGCCAGCACCCGGGGGGGAGGGACAGATACGCAGTATTTT
v_call: TRBV12-3/TRBV12-4
d_call: TRBD2
clone_size: few
j_call: TRBJ2-3

cdr3_aa: CASSQELAGGYAKPSTDTQYF
cdr3_nt: TGCGCCAGCAGCCAAGAGCTAGCGGGGGGCTATGCGAAGCCAAGCACAGATACGCAGTATTTT
v_call: TRBV4-1
d_call: TRBD2
clone_size: once
j_call: TRBJ2-3

cdr3_aa: CASSYSGDNQPQHF
cdr3_nt: TGTGCCAGCAGTTACTCGGGCGACAATCAGCCCCAGCATTTT
v_call: TRBV6-2/TRBV6-3
d_call: NA
clone_size: NA
j_call: TRBJ1-5

cdr3_aa: CASRTSYNEQFF
cdr3_nt: TGTGCTTCCCGCACGTCCTACAATGAGCAGTTCTTC
v_call: TRBV12-3/TRBV12-4
d_call: NA
clone_size: many
j_call: TRBJ2-1

cdr3_aa: CASRATSGRVEEQYF
cdr3_nt: TGTGCCAGCAGGGCGACTAGCGGGAGGGTGGAGGAGCAGTACTTC
v_call: TRBV28
d_call: TRBD2
clone_size: NA
j_call: TRBJ2-7

cdr3_aa: CASSVETGRPYNEQFF
cdr3_nt: TGTGCCAGCAGCGTAGAGACAGGGAGGCCCTACAATGAGCAGTTCTTC
v_call: TRBV9
d_call: NA
clone_size: NA
j_call: TRBJ2-1

cdr3_aa: CASSNIGRNQPQHF
cdr3_nt: TGTGCCAGCAGCAATATCGGACGGAATCAGCCCCAGCATTTT
v_call: TRBV7-9
d_call: NA
clone_size: many
j_call: TRBJ1-5

cdr3_aa: CASSPSPGNSYEQYF
cdr3_nt: TGTGCCAGCAGCCCGTCACCGGGGAACTCCTACGAGCAGTACTTC
v_call: TRBV27
d_call: NA
clone_size: NA
j_call: TRBJ2-7

cdr3_aa: CASSLGGTRNEQFF
cdr3_nt: TGCGCCAGCAGCTTGGGTGGGACTAGAAATGAGCAGTTCTTC
v_call: TRBV5-1
d_call: TRBD2
clone_size: NA
j_call: TRBJ2-1

cdr3_aa: CASSQDVLQPQHF
cdr3_nt: TGTGCCAGCAGCCAAGACGTACTTCAGCCCCAGCATTTT
v_call: TRBV3-1
d_call: NA
clone_size: NA
j_call: TRBJ1-5

cdr3_aa: CSARSSGVQETQYF
cdr3_nt: TGCAGTGCTAGATCTAGCGGCGTCCAAGAGACCCAGTACTTC
v_call: TRBV20-1
d_call: TRBD2
clone_size: many
j_call: TRBJ2-5

cdr3_aa: CASSSDREETQYF
cdr3_nt: TGTGCCAGCAGTTCAGACAGGGAAGAGACCCAGTACTTC
v_call: TRBV2
d_call: TRBD1
clone_size: many
j_call: TRBJ2-5

cdr3_aa: CASSLLGGADNQPQHF
cdr3_nt: TGTGCCAGCAGCTTACTGGGAGGGGCGGACAATCAGCCCCAGCATTTT
v_call: TRBV5-5
d_call: NA
clone_size: few
j_call: TRBJ1-5